This T cell receptor beta chain stems from a study of cytomegalovirus exposure and HLA in healthy donors (dated by TCRdb to about 2017). Background on the whole study: An earlier analysis of roughly 570 of the donors reported around 280 Gb of sequence data and 100 million to 120 million unique TCR beta sequences obtained from 180 million or so T cells. An early release that covered 500 to 800 HLA-typed donors contained about 300 gigabases of sequencing data and 85 million to 100 million unique TCR sequences. Of the 300 to 500 genotyped donors, 75% to 85% were placed in the genetic ancestry cluster associated with self-reported Caucasian donors. The aim of the study was to test whether cataloging public T cell receptors could identify signatures of past pathogen exposure. The T cell repertoires of 666 subjects were profiled by immunosequencing and related to cytomegalovirus serostatus. In addition to the first cohort of roughly 700 subjects, a separate validation cohort of some 120 different subjects was used. To predict cytomegalovirus infection status, the study combined high-throughput TCR immunosequencing, statistical association of individual TCRs with disease status, and machine learning. In a later analysis, previously published TCR beta repertoires from 550 to 700 donors were re-analyzed and high-resolution HLA genotyping was added so that TCR occurrence patterns could be studied. Rather than drawing on any new phenotypic data, the later analysis identified candidate immune exposures from TCR beta sequences and the way those sequences occurred across donors. An earlier analysis of 500 to 750 of the donors applied high-throughput TCR beta sequencing to assess whether each TCR beta V gene segment acted as functional or pseudogenic. Alongside the repertoire data, information on donor age, sex, ethnicity and CMV serostatus was compiled. Genome-wide SNP genotypes for about 65% of the roughly 700 donors were used in a later genetic analysis, which treated that subset as a discovery cohort. Every repertoire in the discovery cohort had been generated on one and the same sequencing platform. Class I and class II HLA loci were covered by the typing at four-digit resolution. Typing coverage varied by locus: roughly 620-640 donors for A, B, C, DRB1 and DQB1; more than 500 for DQA1; 600 to 610 for DPA1; more than 450 for DPB1. A handful of DR-DQ haplotypes were handled as single units for association and clustering because linkage in the cohort was strong. Among about 370 genotyped donors of the cohort, an average of roughly 230,000 unique TCR beta nucleotide sequences was sequenced per donor, of which 15% to 20% were non-productive. The paper's findings and limits, for the study overall: A further reported finding was that TCR beta sequences accurately predicted the HLA-A and HLA-B alleles for most subjects in the first cohort. The sequencing pipeline was judged likely to have produced a cluster of highly shared sequence variants as a technical artifact. In a later analysis, most CMV-associated TCR beta chains were found to appear HLA-restricted, with HLA associations seemingly driven largely by CMV exposure. In a later analysis, TCR association rates were found to vary across HLA loci, with the most associated TCRs seen for DRB1 alleles and the fewest for HLA-C alleles. The authors suggested that the approach could potentially be generalized to other disease states and immunological phenotypes. HLA typing was unavailable for some donors at each locus, so association tests used only the typed subset. In the study, 150 to 200 TCR beta chains were listed as associated with cytomegalovirus. Most TCR sequences were seen in very few donors, while some public TCRs were found in many individuals. When HLA alleles, especially DR and DQ, strongly co-occurred, attributing TCR associations to individual alleles was difficult. In a later analysis, HLA-associated TCR beta chains showed more clonal expansion and lower generation probabilities than non-associated chains that were equally common. Some IMGT-functional V segments, including TRBV6-2 and TRBV6-3, could not be distinguished by the 87-base-pair reads and were therefore excluded. The presence/absence analyses assumed that sequencing depth was roughly uniform across donors, and that assumption may not be true. The earlier analysis of fewer than 750 of the donors excluded 15 to 20 rarely observed V segments, including chromosome 9 orphons, because counts were too low. Several of the top co-occurrence clusters appeared to be linked to parvovirus B19, influenza, CMV and Epstein-Barr virus, according to a later analysis. The classifier was reported to diagnose cytomegalovirus status with high specificity and sensitivity in both the original and validation cohorts. A later genetic analysis reported fewer N-insertions in productive TCRs among donors in an Asian-associated ancestry cluster than the roughly 700-donor mean. In vitro tests confirmed that a few of the cytomegalovirus-associated TCR beta chains recognize cytomegalovirus antigens. Correlated functional status among segregating V segments might be attributable to linkage disequilibrium, but an unknown experimental factor could not be ruled out. In this cohort, only TCR beta chains were sequenced, and detectable features were limited by the absence of alpha or paired-chain data. A later genetic analysis associated a missense DCLRE1C variant with V-gene and J-gene trimming of TCR beta chains, and an independent cohort replicated the association. CMV serostatus was the only immune exposure information available for the cohort. In a later analysis, 16,951 TCR beta sequences were associated with specific HLA alleles at a false discovery rate of 0.05. Broadly in line with IMGT annotations, most TCR beta V segments showed up in productive rearrangements about 87% or about 30% of the time in an earlier analysis of approximately 640 of the donors.

The library was prepared using the immunoSEQ multiplex PCR assay. A mixture of 60 forward primers for TCR Vbeta segments and 13 reverse primers for TCR Jbeta segments was used in the multiplex PCR. A multiplex PCR assay on genomic DNA amplified the CDR3 region of rearranged TCR beta genes. The Illumina HiSeq System was used to sequence the amplified TCR beta libraries as 87-base-pair reads. The study's processing was this. A later analysis counted 75 million to 100 million unique TCR beta chains across the 650 to 700 repertoires, and approximately 11 million of these chains were shared by at least two donors. Raw reads were error-corrected and collapsed into unique sequences with a nearest-neighbor algorithm that merged closely related sequences to remove PCR and sequencing errors. Alignment of CDR3 sequences to IMGT reference sequences was used to assign V, D and J gene segments. Each retained sequence needed at least a six-nucleotide match to both a V gene segment and a J gene segment. Rearrangements were classified as productive when the CDR3 lacked stop codons and remained in frame with V and J, and all other rearrangements were classified as non-productive. CDR3 was defined according to IMGT convention as the region running from the second conserved V-encoded cysteine to the conserved J-encoded phenylalanine. Sequences without an unambiguous match to a single V gene segment were excluded from the earlier analysis of about 630 of the donors. In an earlier analysis of several hundred of the donors, V segments were called functional above 56.7% productive rearrangements and were called segregating when the between-donor standard deviation exceeded 5%. A statistical classification framework was built for diagnosing cytomegalovirus status from the catalog of TCR beta chain sequences. V and J gene assignment, in a later analysis, came from comparing TCR nucleotide sequences with IMGT/GENE-DB human TR gene sequences. Using the TCRdist pipeline, a later analysis assigned CDR3 sequences along with most-parsimonious VDJ recombination scenarios. A later analysis defined each TCR beta chain by its CDR3 amino acid sequence plus V-gene family, and excluded reads lacking a unique V-gene family. To address suspected cross-contamination and a sequencing artifact, a later analysis removed some 620 highly shared, low-generation-probability nucleotide sequences. In a later analysis, a clonal expansion index for each public chain was calculated from normalized within-repertoire ranks of inferred template counts. A later analysis computed generation probabilities with a VDJ recombination model fitted to out-of-frame rearrangements, and checked the results against IGoR. Hypergeometric tests were used in a later analysis to score TCR-TCR, TCR-HLA and TCR-CMV co-occurrence, with a repertoire-size bias correction applied to the TCR pairs. In a later analysis, false discovery rates were estimated by permuting HLA or CMV assignments 20 times. In a later analysis, co-occurring TCRs were grouped using DBSCAN, with TCRdist sequence similarity added in when clustering inside HLA-allele-positive subsets. Repertoires with fewer than 30,000 or more than 120,000 public chains were left out of co-occurrence clustering, as were several repertoires with anomalous nucleotide sharing. Entries here come from immuneACCESS through TCRdb and include only in-frame sequences with V and J called. Some clones fail to appear in such tables; in the studies checked, an unresolved V gene covers under half of the shortfall, and the cause of the remainder is unknown. V and J calls plus clone size are reproduced from that table; the DNA served to infer D and trimming. This sample has around 200,000 clones in its table, and around 80% of those were observed once. The ten most abundant clones make up roughly 0.22% of the sample.

The cohort consisted of 666 healthy bone marrow donors. Cohort members were all nominally healthy when sampled, although unrecorded immune exposures were likely present. The donor tested CMV seronegative and was one of the 352 seronegative cohort members. A peripheral blood sample was collected from each donor, and TCR beta sequencing was performed on peripheral blood mononuclear cells. The Qiagen DNeasy Blood Extraction Kit was used to extract genomic DNA from the blood cell samples. Concerning this clone itself: The antigen it recognizes is unknown. No base quality information exists; no much larger clone differs at one position.

Taken from the germline V gene, the CDR1 and CDR2 loops are SNHLY and FYNNEI. The CDR3 contains 14 residues, cysteine and phenylalanine counted. The read is trimmed to its CDR3 DNA, 42 bases read in frame from base 1. V is trimmed back by 6 bases and J by 6 bases, and the junction contains 10 bases that no gene match accounts for. Recombination linked TRBV2 to TRBJ1-1, with 7 central nucleotides matching TRBD1. The sample comprised PBMCs. The TCR comes from a girl aged 2-10 years in good health and CMV-seronegative. The CDR3 loop reads CASSEWDSTAEAFF. DNA sequence: TGTGCCAGCAGCGAATGGGACAGTACAGCTGAAGCTTTCTTT.